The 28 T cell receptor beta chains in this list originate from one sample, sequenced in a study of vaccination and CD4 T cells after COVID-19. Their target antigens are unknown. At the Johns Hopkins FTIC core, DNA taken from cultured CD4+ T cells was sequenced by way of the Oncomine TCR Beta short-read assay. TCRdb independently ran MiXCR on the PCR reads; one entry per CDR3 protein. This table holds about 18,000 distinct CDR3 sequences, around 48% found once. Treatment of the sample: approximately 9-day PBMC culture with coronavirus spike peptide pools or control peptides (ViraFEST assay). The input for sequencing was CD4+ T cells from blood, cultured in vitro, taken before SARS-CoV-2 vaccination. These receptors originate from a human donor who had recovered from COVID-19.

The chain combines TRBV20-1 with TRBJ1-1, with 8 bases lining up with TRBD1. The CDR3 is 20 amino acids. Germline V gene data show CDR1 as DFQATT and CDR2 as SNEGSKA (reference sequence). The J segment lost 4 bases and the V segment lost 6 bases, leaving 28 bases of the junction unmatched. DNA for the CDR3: TGCAGTGCCCCAAACTTTAGGGGGCGACAGGGGAGGGGGGGCGGCACTGAAGCTTTCTTT. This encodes CSAPNFRGRQGRGGGTEAFF.

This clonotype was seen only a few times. This chain's CDR3 is CASSLELAGRSTDTQYF. CDR3 nucleotide sequence: TGTGCCAGCAGCTTAGAACTAGCGGGGAGAAGCACAGATACGCAGTATTTT. The V and J genes are TRBV11-3 and TRBJ2-3, with 10 bases matching TRBD2. J was trimmed by 0 bases and V by 0 bases; bases with no gene match: 3. Germline V CDR1 and CDR2: SGHNT, YENEEA. The length of the CDR3 is 17 residues.

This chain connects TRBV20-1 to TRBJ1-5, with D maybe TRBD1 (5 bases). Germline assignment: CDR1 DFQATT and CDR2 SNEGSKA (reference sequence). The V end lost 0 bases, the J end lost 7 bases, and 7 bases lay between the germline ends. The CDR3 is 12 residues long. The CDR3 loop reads CSARDPGQPQHF. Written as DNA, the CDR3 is TGCAGTGCTAGAGACCCAGGGCAGCCCCAGCATTTT.

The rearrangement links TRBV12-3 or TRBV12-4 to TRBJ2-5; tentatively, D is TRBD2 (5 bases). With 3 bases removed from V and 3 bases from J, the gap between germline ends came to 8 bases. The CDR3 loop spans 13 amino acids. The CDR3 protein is CASSLVREETQYF. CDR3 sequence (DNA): TGTGCCAGCAGTTTGGTGAGGGAAGAGACCCAGTACTTC.

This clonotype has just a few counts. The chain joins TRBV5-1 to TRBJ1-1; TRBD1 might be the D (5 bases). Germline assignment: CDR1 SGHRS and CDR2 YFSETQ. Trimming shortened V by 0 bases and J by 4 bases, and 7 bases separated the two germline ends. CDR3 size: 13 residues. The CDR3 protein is CASSLGRGTEAFF. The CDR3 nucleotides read TGCGCCAGCAGCTTGGGAAGGGGCACTGAAGCTTTCTTT.

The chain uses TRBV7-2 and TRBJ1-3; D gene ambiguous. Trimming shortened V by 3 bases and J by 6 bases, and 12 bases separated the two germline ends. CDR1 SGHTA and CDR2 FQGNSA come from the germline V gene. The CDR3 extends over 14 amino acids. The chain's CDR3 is CASSFTGRANTIYF. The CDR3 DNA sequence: TGTGCCAGCAGCTTTACTGGGAGGGCAAACACCATATATTTT.

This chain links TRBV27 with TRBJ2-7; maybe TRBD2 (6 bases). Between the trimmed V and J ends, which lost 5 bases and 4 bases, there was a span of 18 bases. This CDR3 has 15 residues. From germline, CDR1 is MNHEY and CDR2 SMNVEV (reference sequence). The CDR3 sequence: CASSDNGSGVYEQYF. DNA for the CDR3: TGTGCCAGCAGTGATAACGGGTCGGGGGTATACGAGCAGTACTTC.

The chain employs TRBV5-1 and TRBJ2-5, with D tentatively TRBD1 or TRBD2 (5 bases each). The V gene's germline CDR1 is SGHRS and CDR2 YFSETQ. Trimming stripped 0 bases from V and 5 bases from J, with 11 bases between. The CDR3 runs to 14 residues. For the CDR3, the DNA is TGCGCCAGCAGCTTGGGGGGGTTTAAGGAGACCCAGTACTTC. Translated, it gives CASSLGGFKETQYF. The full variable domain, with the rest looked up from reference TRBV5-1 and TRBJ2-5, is KAGVTQTPRYLIKTRGQQVTLSCSPISGHRSVSWYQQTPGQGLQFLFEYFSETQRNKGNFPGRFSGRQFSNSRSEMNVSTLELGDSALYLCASSLGGFKETQYFGPGTRLLVL.

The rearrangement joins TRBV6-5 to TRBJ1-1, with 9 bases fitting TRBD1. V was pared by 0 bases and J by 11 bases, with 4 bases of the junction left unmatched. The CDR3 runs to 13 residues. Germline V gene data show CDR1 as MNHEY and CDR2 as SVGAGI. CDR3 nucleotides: TGTGCCAGCAGTTACTCGAGGGACAGGGTTGCTTTCTTT. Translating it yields CASSYSRDRVAFF.

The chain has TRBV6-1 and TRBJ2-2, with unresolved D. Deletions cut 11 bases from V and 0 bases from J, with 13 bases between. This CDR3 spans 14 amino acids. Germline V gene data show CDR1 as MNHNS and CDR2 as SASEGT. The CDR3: CASALFSNTGELFF. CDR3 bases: TGTGCCTCTGCACTATTCTCGAACACCGGGGAGCTGTTTTTT.

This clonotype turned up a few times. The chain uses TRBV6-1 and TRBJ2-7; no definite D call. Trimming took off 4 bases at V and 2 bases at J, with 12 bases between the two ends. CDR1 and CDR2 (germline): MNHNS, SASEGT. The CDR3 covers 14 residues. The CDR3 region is CASSVPSRPYEQYF. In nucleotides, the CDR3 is TGTGCCAGCAGTGTTCCATCAAGGCCCTACGAGCAGTACTTC.

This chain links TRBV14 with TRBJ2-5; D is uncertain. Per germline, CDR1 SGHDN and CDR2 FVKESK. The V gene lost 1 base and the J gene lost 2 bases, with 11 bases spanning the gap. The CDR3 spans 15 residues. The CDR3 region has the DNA TGTGCCAGCAGCCAAGTCCTCGAGACGCAAGAGACCCAGTACTTC. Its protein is CASSQVLETQETQYF.

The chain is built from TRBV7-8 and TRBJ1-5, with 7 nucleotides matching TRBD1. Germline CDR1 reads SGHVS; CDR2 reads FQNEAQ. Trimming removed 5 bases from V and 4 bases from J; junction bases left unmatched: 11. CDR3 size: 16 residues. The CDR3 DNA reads TGTGCCAGCAGCAACTTTATAGGGGGCCGGAATCAGCCCCAGCATTTT. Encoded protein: CASSNFIGGRNQPQHF.

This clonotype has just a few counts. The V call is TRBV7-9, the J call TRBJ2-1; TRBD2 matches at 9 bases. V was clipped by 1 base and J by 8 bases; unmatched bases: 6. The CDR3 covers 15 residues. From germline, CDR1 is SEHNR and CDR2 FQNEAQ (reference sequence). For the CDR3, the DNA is TGTGCCAGCAGCTTAGGCGGGGGGGCTACGGATGAGCAGTTCTTC. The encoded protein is CASSLGGGATDEQFF.

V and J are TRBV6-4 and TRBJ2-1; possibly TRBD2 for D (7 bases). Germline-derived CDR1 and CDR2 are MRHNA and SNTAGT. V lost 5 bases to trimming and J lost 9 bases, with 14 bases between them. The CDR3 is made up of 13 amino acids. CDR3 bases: TGTGCCAGCAGTAGGACTAGGGGGGGTGAGCAGTTCTTC. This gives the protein CASSRTRGGEQFF.

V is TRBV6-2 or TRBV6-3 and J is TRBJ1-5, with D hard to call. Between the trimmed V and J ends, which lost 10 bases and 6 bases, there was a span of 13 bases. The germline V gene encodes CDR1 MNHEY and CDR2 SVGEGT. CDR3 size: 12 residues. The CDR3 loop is CATEDGGQPQHF. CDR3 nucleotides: TGTGCCACAGAGGATGGAGGTCAGCCCCAGCATTTT.

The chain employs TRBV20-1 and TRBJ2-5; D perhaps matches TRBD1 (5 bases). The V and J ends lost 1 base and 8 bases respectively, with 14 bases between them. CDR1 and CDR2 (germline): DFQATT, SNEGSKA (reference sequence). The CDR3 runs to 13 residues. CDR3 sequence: CSARGVGATTQYF. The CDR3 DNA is TGCAGTGCTAGAGGGGTAGGGGCGACCACCCAGTACTTC.

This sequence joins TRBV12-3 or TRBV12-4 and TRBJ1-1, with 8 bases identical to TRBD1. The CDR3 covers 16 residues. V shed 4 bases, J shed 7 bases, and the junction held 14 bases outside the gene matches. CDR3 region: CASSSSLRGHGVEAFF. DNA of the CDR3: TGTGCCAGCAGTTCATCCCTCAGGGGGCATGGGGTTGAAGCTTTCTTT.

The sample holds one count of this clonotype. CDR3 bases: TGTGCCAGTAGTAAGGGGCGGGGGATCTCAGAGACCCAGTACTTC. Amino acid sequence: CASSKGRGISETQYF. The chain recombines TRBV19 with TRBJ2-5; 7 bases fit TRBD2. This CDR3 has 15 residues. Germline CDR1 reads LNHDA; CDR2 reads SQIVND (reference sequence). After removal of 4 bases from V and 4 bases from J, the junction contained 9 bases not matched to a gene.

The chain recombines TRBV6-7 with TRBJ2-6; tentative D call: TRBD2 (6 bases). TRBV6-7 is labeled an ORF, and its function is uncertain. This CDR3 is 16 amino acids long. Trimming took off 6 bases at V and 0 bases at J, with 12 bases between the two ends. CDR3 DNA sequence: TGTGCCAGCAGCGGCGGGGCCCTCTCTGGGGCCAACGTCCTGACTTTC. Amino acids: CASSGGALSGANVLTF.

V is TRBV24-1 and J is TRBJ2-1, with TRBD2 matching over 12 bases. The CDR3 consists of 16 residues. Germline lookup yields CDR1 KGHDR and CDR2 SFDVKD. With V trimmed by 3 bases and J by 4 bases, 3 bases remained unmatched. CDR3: CATSDPLAGGYNEQFF. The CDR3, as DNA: TGTGCCACCAGTGATCCACTAGCGGGGGGTTACAATGAGCAGTTCTTC.

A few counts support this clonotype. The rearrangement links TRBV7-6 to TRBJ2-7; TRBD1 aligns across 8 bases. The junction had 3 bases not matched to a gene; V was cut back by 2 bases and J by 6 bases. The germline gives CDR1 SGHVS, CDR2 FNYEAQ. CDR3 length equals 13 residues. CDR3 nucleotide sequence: TGTGCCAGCAGCTTATGGACAGGGAGCGAGCAGTACTTC. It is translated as CASSLWTGSEQYF.

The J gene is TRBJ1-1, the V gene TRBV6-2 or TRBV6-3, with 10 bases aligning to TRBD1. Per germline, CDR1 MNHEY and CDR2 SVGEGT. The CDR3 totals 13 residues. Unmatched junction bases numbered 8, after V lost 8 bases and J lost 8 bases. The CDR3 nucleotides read TGTGCCAGCTTGACAGGGGGCTCCAACGAAGCTTTCTTT. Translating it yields CASLTGGSNEAFF.

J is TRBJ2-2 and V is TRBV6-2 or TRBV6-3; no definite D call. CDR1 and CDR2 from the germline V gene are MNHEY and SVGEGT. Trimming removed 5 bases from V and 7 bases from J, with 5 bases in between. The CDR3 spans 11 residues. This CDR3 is CASSNGGELFF. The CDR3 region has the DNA TGTGCCAGCAGTAATGGCGGGGAGCTGTTTTTT.

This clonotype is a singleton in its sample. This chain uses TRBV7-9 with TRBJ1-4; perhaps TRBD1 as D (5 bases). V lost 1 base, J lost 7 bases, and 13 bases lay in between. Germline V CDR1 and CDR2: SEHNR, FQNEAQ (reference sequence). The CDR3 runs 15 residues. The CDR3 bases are TGTGCCAGCAGCTTAGAAGAGGGGAGAAGTGAAAAACTGTTTTTT. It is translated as CASSLEEGRSEKLFF.

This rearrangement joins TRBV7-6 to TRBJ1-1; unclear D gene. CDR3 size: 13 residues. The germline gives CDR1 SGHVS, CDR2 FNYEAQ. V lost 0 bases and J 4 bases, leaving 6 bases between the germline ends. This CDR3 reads CASSLARFTEAFF. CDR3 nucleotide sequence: TGTGCCAGCAGCTTAGCGAGGTTCACTGAAGCTTTCTTT. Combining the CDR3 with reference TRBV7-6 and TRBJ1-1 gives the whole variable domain GAGVSQSPRYKVTKRGQDVALRCDPISGHVSLYWYRQALGQGPEFLTYFNYEAQQDKSGLPNDRFSAERPEGSISTLTIQRTEQRDSAMYRCASSLARFTEAFFGQGTRLTVV.

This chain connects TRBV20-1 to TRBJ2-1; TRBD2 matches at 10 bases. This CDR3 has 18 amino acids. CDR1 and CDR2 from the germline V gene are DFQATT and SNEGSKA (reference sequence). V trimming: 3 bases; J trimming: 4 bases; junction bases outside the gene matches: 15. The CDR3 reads CSASPTPLAGALYNEQFF. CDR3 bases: TGCAGTGCTAGCCCAACCCCGCTAGCGGGGGCCCTTTACAATGAGCAGTTCTTC.

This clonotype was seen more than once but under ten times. The CDR3 coding sequence is TGTGCCAGCAGTCCCGGGACTGAGAAAGAGACCCAGTACTTC. Translation gives CASSPGTEKETQYF. The rearrangement links TRBV6-2 or TRBV6-3 to TRBJ2-5; possibly TRBD2 for D (6 bases). V lost 5 bases and J lost 3, with 13 bases in between. CDR1 is MNHEY and CDR2 is SVGEGT in the germline V gene. This CDR3 has 14 residues.